Given below is one T cell receptor beta chain in context. Original data processing: Quantification of nucleated cells was approximated via reference gene primer amplification. Clones were sequenced by immunoSEQ multiplex PCR, and TCRdb holds only the in-frame ones, with some missing. V and J calls and clone size come straight from that table; D and trimming were deduced from the DNA. The sample yields 40,000 to 45,000 clones, around 86% seen once. The record originates from a study of blood T cell repertoires in COVID-19. Study summary: Some COVID-19 samples were acute and others convalescent; all came from the United States, Italy and Spain.

The germline V gene has CDR1 SGHRS and CDR2 YFSETQ. The CDR3 extends over 15 amino acids. V lost 2 bases, J lost 0 bases, and 3 bases stayed unmatched. Sequenced input: peripheral blood. The chain is built from TRBV5-1 and TRBJ2-3; 7 nucleotides agree with TRBD2. The TCR was taken from a man in his fifties or sixties with active COVID-19. CDR3 in amino acids: CASSFSGTSTDTQYF. CDR3 nucleotides: TGCGCCAGCAGCTTCAGCGGGACTAGCACAGATACGCAGTATTTT.